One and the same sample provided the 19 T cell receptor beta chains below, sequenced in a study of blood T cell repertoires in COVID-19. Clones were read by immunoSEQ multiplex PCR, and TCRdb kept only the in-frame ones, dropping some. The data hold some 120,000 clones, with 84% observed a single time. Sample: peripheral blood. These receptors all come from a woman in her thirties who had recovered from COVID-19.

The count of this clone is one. In nucleotides, the CDR3 is TGCAGCGTTGAAGACCGGCGGACTGAAGCTTTCTTT. Amino acids: CSVEDRRTEAFF. The genes are TRBV29-1 and TRBJ1-1; D is uncertain. The CDR3 consists of 12 residues. From germline, CDR1 is SQVTM and CDR2 ANQGSEA. The V gene lost 0 bases and the J gene lost 5 bases, with 7 bases spanning the gap.

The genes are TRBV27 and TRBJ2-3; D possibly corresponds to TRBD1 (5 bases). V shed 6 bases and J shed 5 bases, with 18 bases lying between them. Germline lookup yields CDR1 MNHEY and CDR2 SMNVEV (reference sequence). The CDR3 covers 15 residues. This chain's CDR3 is CASSHLGQGRDTQYF. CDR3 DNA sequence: TGTGCCAGCAGCCACCTCGGGCAGGGTCGAGATACGCAGTATTTT.

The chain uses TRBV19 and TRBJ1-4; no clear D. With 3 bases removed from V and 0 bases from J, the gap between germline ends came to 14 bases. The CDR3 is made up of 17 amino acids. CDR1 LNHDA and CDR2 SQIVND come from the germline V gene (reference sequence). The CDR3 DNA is TGTGCCAGTAGTATGCTCCGTAGAGGTACAACTAATGAAAAACTGTTTTTT. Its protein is CASSMLRRGTTNEKLFF.

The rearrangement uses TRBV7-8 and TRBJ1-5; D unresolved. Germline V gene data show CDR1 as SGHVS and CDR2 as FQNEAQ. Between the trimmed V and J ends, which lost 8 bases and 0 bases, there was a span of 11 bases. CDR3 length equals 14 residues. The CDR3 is CASSPGDSNQPQHF. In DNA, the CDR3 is TGTGCCAGCTCCCCCGGGGATAGCAATCAGCCCCAGCATTTT.

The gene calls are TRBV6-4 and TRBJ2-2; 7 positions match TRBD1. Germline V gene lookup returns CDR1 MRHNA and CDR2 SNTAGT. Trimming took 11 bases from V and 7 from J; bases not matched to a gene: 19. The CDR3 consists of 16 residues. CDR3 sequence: CAPQASTGCRSGELFF. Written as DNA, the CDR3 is TGTGCCCCTCAGGCATCGACAGGGTGTAGGAGCGGGGAGCTGTTTTTT.

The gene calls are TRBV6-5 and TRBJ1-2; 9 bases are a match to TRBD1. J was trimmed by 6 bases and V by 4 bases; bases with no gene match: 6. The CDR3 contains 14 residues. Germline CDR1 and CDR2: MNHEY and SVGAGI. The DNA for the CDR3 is TGTGCCAGCAGTTTGTCCGGGACAGGGAATGGCTACACCTTC. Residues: CASSLSGTGNGYTF.

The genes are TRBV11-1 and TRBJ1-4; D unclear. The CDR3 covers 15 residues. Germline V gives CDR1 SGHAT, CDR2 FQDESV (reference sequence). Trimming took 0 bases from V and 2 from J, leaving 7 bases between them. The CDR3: CASSLASGTNEKLFF. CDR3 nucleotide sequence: TGTGCCAGCAGCTTAGCGAGCGGGACTAATGAAAAACTGTTTTTT.

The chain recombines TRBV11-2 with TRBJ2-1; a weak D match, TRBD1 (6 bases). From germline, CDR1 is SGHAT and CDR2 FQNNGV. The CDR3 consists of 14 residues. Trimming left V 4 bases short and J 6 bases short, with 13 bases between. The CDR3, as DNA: TGTGCCAGCAGCTGGTATCAGGGGCTCAATGAGCAGTTCTTC. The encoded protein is CASSWYQGLNEQFF.

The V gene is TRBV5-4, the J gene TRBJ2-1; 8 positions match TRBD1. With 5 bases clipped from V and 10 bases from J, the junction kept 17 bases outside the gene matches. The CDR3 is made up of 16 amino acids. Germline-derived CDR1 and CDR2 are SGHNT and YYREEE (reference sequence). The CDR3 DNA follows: TGTGCCAGCAGTCTCGATGGACAGGGCCCTCTGATGGAGCAGTTCTTC. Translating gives CASSLDGQGPLMEQFF.

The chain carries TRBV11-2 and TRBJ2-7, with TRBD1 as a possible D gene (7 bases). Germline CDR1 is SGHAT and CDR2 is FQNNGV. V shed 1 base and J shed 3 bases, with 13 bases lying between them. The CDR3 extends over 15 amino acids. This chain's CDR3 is CASSLGRGQFYEQYF. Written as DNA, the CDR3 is TGTGCCAGCAGCTTAGGGAGGGGACAGTTCTACGAGCAGTACTTC.

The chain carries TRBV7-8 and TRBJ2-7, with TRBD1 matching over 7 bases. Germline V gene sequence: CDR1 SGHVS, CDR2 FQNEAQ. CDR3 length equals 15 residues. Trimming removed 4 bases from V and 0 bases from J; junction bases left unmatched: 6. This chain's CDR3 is CASSYTTGSSYEQYF. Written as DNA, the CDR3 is TGTGCCAGCAGCTACACGACAGGGAGCTCCTACGAGCAGTACTTC.

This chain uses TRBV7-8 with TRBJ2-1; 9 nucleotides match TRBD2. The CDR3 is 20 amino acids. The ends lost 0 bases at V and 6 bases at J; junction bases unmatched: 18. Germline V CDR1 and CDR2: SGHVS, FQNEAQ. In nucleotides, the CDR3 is TGTGCCAGCAGCTTAGCCACAGCATTCGGAGGAGGACTAGCGCCCAATGAGCAGTTCTTC. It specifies CASSLATAFGGGLAPNEQFF.

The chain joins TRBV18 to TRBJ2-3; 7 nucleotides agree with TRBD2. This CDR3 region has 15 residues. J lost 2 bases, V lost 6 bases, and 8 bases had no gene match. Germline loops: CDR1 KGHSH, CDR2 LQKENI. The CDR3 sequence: CASSLGAGYTDTQYF. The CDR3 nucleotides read TGTGCCAGCTCCCTGGGAGCGGGATACACAGATACGCAGTATTTT.

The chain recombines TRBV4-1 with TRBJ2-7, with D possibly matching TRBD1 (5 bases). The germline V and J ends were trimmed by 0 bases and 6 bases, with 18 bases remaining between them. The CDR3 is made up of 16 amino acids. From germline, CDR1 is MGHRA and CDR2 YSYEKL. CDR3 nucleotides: TGCGCCAGCAGCCAAGATCCGAAGGGGTCCTCGTCCGAGCAGTACTTC. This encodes CASSQDPKGSSSEQYF.

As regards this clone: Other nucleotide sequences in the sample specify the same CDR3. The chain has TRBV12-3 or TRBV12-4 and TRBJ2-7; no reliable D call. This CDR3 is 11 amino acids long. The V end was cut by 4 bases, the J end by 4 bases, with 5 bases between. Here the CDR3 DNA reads TGTGCCAGCAGTTCCTCTTACGAGCAGTACTTC. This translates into CASSSSYEQYF.

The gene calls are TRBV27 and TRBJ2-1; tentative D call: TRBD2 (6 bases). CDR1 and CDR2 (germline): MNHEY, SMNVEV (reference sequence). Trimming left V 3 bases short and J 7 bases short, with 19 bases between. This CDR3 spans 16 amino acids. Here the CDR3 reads CASSLRDKVGGNEQFF. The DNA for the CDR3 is TGTGCCAGCAGTTTGCGGGATAAGGTAGGTGGGAATGAGCAGTTCTTC.

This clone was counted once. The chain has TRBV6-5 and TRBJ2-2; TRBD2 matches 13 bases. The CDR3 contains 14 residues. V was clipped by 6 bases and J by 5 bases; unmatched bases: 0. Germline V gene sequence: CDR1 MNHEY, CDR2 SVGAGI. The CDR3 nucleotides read TGTGCCAGCAGACTAGCGGGGGGGACCGGGGAGCTGTTTTTT. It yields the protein CASRLAGGTGELFF.

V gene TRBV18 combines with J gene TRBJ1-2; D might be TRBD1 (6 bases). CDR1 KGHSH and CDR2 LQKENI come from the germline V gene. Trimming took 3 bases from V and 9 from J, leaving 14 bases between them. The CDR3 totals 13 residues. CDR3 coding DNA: TGTGCCAGCTCACCCACTACAGGGTCAAGCTACACCTTC. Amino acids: CASSPTTGSSYTF.

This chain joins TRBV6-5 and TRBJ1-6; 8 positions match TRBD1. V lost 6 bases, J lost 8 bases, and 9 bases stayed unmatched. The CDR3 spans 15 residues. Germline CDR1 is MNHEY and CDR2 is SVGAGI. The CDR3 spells CASSILGQGDSPLHF. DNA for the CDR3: TGTGCCAGCAGCATACTTGGACAGGGTGATTCACCCCTCCACTTT.